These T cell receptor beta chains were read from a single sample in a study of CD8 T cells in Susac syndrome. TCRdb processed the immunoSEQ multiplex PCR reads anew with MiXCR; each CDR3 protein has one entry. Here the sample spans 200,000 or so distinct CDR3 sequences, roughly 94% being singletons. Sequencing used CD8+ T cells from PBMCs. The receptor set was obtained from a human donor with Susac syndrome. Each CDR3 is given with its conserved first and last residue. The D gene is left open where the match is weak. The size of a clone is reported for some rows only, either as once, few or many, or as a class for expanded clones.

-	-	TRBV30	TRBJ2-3	CAWQLLDTQYF	TGTGCCTGGCAACTCCTAGATACGCAGTATTTT
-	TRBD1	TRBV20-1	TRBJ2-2	CSARPTGAGTGELFF	TGCAGTGCTAGGCCCACAGGGGCCGGCACCGGGGAGCTGTTTTTT
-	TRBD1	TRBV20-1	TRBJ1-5	CSAGRQGAKQPQHF	TGCAGTGCGGGAAGACAGGGGGCAAAGCAGCCCCAGCATTTT
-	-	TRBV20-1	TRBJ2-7	CSASLQGRVYEQYF	TGCAGTGCTAGTCTACAGGGGAGGGTCTACGAGCAGTACTTC
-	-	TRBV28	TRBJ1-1	CASSRRNTEAFF	TGTGCCAGCAGCAGGAGGAACACTGAAGCTTTCTTT
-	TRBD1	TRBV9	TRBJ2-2	CASSTLVGDRFGGELFF	TGTGCCAGCAGCACTCTGGTTGGGGACAGGTTTGGCGGGGAGCTGTTTTTT
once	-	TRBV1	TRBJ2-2	CTSSQVGLAGGQNTGELFF	TGCACCAGCAGCCAAGTGGGACTAGCGGGGGGCCAGAACACCGGGGAGCTGTTTTTT
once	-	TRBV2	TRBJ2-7	CASSDRDQDGQYF	TGTGCCAGCAGTGACAGGGATCAAGACGGGCAGTACTTC
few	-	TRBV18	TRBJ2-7	CASSPNTYEQYF	TGTGCCAGCTCACCGAATACCTACGAGCAGTACTTC
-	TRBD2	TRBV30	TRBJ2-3	CAWSLGLAGGSDTQYF	TGTGCCTGGAGTCTTGGACTAGCGGGGGGATCGGATACGCAGTATTTT
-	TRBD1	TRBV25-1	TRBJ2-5	CASSVVGTVFQETQYF	TGTGCCAGCAGTGTTGTTGGGACAGTATTCCAAGAGACCCAGTACTTC
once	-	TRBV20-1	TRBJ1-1	CSASGGGTEAFF	TGCAGTGCTAGCGGAGGCGGCACTGAAGCTTTCTTT
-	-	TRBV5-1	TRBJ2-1	CASSETDTGEQFF	TGCGCCAGCAGCGAGACAGACACTGGTGAGCAGTTCTTC
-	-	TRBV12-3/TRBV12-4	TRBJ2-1	CASSVTSNEQFF	TGTGCCAGCAGTGTTACTTCCAATGAGCAGTTCTTC
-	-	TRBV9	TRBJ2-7	CASSVDGLGSYEQYF	TGTGCCAGCAGCGTAGATGGGCTAGGCTCCTACGAGCAGTACTTC
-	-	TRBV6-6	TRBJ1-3	CASSYSGNTIYF	TGTGCCAGCAGTTACTCTGGAAACACCATATATTTT
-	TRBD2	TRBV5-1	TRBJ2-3	CASGGLADSTDTQYF	TGCGCCAGCGGGGGACTAGCGGACTCCACAGATACGCAGTATTTT
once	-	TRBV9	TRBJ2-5	CASSVLEGGETQYF	TGTGCCAGCAGCGTGCTAGAGGGCGGGGAGACCCAGTACTTC
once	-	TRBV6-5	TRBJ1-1	CASSYSEGGEAFF	TGTGCCAGCAGTTACTCCGAGGGAGGTGAAGCTTTCTTT
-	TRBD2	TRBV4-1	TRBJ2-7	CASSQGTRVYEQYF	TGCGCCAGCAGCCAAGGGACTAGAGTGTACGAGCAGTACTTC
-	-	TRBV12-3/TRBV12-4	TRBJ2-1	CASSSPGRSNEQFF	TGTGCCAGCAGTTCCCCGGGACGATCCAATGAGCAGTTCTTC
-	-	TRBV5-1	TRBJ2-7	CASSLTRAYEQYF	TGCGCCAGCAGCTTGACCAGGGCCTACGAGCAGTACTTC
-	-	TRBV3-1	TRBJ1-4	CASSQDVWQGGEKLFF	TGTGCCAGCAGCCAAGACGTCTGGCAGGGTGGGGAAAAACTGTTTTTT
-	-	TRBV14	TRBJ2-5	CASSQELRGAQYF	TGTGCCAGCAGCCAAGAACTTCGTGGGGCCCAGTACTTC